The 32 T cell receptor beta chains given below trace back to one sample, sequenced in a study of control samples from healthy donors and cancer patients. This table comes from immunoSEQ multiplex PCR, and its TCRdb copy is limited to in-frame clones, with some not included. The repertoire holds over 70,000 clones, with around nine tenths as singletons. The sample was PBMCs. The receptors come from a woman aged 45 to 65 with colorectal cancer.

This clone came up once. J is TRBJ1-1 and V is TRBV4-3; TRBD1 might be the D (6 bases). The CDR3 covers 15 residues. Trimming stripped 3 bases from V and 4 bases from J, with 15 bases between. Germline V gene sequence: CDR1 LGHNA, CDR2 YSLEER. The CDR3 region is CASSQFYRVSTEAFF. The CDR3 DNA follows: TGCGCCAGCAGCCAGTTCTACAGGGTATCCACTGAAGCTTTCTTT.

The CDR3, as DNA: TGTGCCAGCAGCCCCCCTGTGGTTCACTCTGGAAACACCATATATTTT. Translated: CASSPPVVHSGNTIYF. The rearrangement links TRBV6-2 or TRBV6-3 to TRBJ1-3; D ambiguous. CDR3 size: 16 residues. Germline lookup yields CDR1 MNHEY and CDR2 SVGEGT. Trimming cost V 6 bases and J 0 bases, with 15 bases left between them.

The gene calls are TRBV7-2 and TRBJ2-4; D unresolved. V was cut by 1 base and J by 1 base, with 11 bases left in between. The germline CDR1 and CDR2 sequences are SGHTA and FQGNSA. The CDR3 is 16 residues long. CDR3 sequence (DNA): TGTGCCAGCAGCTTAGGGGTGGGTTTGGCCAAAAACATTCAGTACTTC. It translates to CASSLGVGLAKNIQYF.

V gene TRBV9 combines with J gene TRBJ1-2; D might be TRBD1 (6 bases). This CDR3 contains 14 residues. V was trimmed by 4 bases and J by 4 bases, leaving 14 bases between them. Germline V CDR1 and CDR2: SGDLS, YYNGEE. The CDR3 sequence is CASSTMTGPYGYTF. CDR3 coding DNA: TGTGCCAGCAGCACCATGACAGGCCCCTATGGCTACACCTTC.

The chain carries TRBV30 and TRBJ1-1; D uncertain. Germline values: CDR1 GTSNPN, CDR2 SVGIG (reference sequence). Between the trimmed V and J ends, which lost 3 bases and 7 bases, there was a span of 15 bases. This CDR3 comprises 13 residues. This chain's CDR3 is CAWRTPPRSEAFF. DNA for the CDR3: TGTGCCTGGAGAACCCCTCCCAGAAGTGAAGCTTTCTTT. Combining the CDR3 with reference TRBV30 and TRBJ1-1 gives the whole variable domain SQTIHQWPATLVQPVGSPLSLECTVEGTSNPNLYWYRQAAGRGLQLLFYSVGIGQISSEVPQNLSASRPQDRQFILSSKKLLLSDSGFYLCAWRTPPRSEAFFGQGTRLTVV.

The chain uses TRBV15 and TRBJ1-1; no definite D call. Trimming removed 0 bases from V and 2 bases from J, with 10 bases in between. The germline V gene encodes CDR1 LNHNV and CDR2 YYDKDF (reference sequence). The CDR3 has 15 residues. The CDR3 bases are TGTGCCACCAGCAGAGATTCTCGCAGAAACACTGAAGCTTTCTTT. The encoded protein is CATSRDSRRNTEAFF.

This chain links TRBV29-1 with TRBJ2-6; TRBD1 is a possible D gene (6 bases). V was pared by 3 bases and J by 2 bases, with 14 bases between. Germline V gene data show CDR1 as SQVTM and CDR2 as ANQGSEA. The CDR3 spans 16 residues. CDR3 protein: CSVDAGARPGANVLTF. The CDR3 DNA is TGCAGCGTTGACGCAGGGGCGAGACCTGGGGCCAACGTCCTGACTTTC.

J is TRBJ2-1 and V is TRBV6-6; D is perhaps TRBD1 (5 bases). V gave up 5 bases and J gave up 0 bases, with 14 bases separating them. The CDR3 totals 16 residues. From germline, CDR1 is MNHNY and CDR2 SVGAGI (reference sequence). The CDR3 here is CASSRRTDSSYNEQFF. In nucleotides, the CDR3 is TGTGCCAGCAGTCGCCGGACCGACAGCTCCTACAATGAGCAGTTCTTC.

DNA of the CDR3: TGTGCCAGCAGCTTCACGGGACGGGCCTACGAGCAGTACGTC. This translates into CASSFTGRAYEQYV. The chain combines TRBV7-8 with TRBJ2-7; D possibly matches TRBD1 or TRBD2 (5 bases each). The CDR3 contains 14 residues. From germline, CDR1 is SGHVS and CDR2 FQNEAQ. With 3 bases removed from V and 2 bases from J, the gap between germline ends came to 11 bases.

This clone was counted only a few times. Other DNA sequences in this sample translate to the same CDR3. V gene TRBV5-1 combines with J gene TRBJ2-2; maybe TRBD1 (5 bases). The germline V and J ends were trimmed by 1 base and 1 base, with 14 bases remaining between them. The CDR3 contains 17 residues. The germline gives CDR1 SGHRS, CDR2 YFSETQ. The CDR3 spells CASSLRGLNLNTGELFF. In DNA, the CDR3 is TGCGCCAGCAGCTTGAGGGGTCTGAACTTGAACACCGGGGAGCTGTTTTTT.

The rearrangement uses TRBV3-1 (or the pseudogene TRBV3-2) and TRBJ1-2; 10 bases line up with TRBD1. The CDR3 spans 14 residues. V shed 2 bases, J shed 5 bases, and the junction held 2 bases outside the gene matches. Germline values: CDR1 LGHDT, CDR2 YNNKEL (reference sequence). The chain's CDR3 is CASSQRDRGYGYTF. For the CDR3, the DNA is TGTGCCAGCAGCCAAAGGGACAGGGGATATGGCTACACCTTC.

The chain uses TRBV7-2 and TRBJ2-2; 11 bases are shared with TRBD2. Germline-derived CDR1 and CDR2 are SGHTA and FQGNSA. V lost 4 bases to trimming and J lost 0 bases; unmatched junction nucleotides: 4. CDR3 length: 17 amino acids. The CDR3 here is CASSSGTSGANTGELFF. DNA of the CDR3: TGTGCCAGCAGCTCCGGGACTAGCGGAGCGAACACCGGGGAGCTGTTTTTT.

V gene TRBV15 combines with J gene TRBJ1-1; 7 positions match TRBD1. CDR3 length equals 16 residues. V dropped 3 bases and J dropped 0; count of bases not matched to a gene: 7. Germline CDR1 reads LNHNV; CDR2 reads YYDKDF (reference sequence). The CDR3 nucleotides are TGTGCCACCAGCAGCGGACAGGTTTTCATGAACACTGAAGCTTTCTTT. Protein sequence: CATSSGQVFMNTEAFF.

V and J are TRBV19 and TRBJ1-1; 9 bases map to TRBD1. The CDR3 is 15 residues long. Germline V lookup: CDR1 LNHDA, CDR2 SQIVND (reference sequence). Unmatched junction bases numbered 9, after V lost 6 bases and J lost 4 bases. The CDR3 coding sequence is TGTGCCAGTAGAGGACAACTGACAGGGGGCACTGAAGCTTTCTTT. Translated, it gives CASRGQLTGGTEAFF.

V is TRBV28 and J is TRBJ1-6; 10 bases are a match to TRBD1. This CDR3 has 15 residues. CDR1 MDHEN and CDR2 SYDVKM come from the germline V gene. Unmatched junction bases numbered 10, after V lost 8 bases and J lost 9 bases. This chain's CDR3 is CASRSPGTGVSPLHF. CDR3 nucleotide sequence: TGTGCCAGCCGTTCCCCCGGGACAGGGGTTTCACCCCTCCACTTT.

This rearrangement joins TRBV28 to TRBJ1-5; D uncertain. Germline CDR1 MDHEN, CDR2 SYDVKM. The CDR3 loop spans 14 amino acids. V was shortened by 1 base and J by 1 base, with 5 bases between the two germline ends. CDR3 sequence: CASSLLRSNQPQHF. The CDR3 coding sequence is TGTGCCAGCAGTTTATTGAGAAGCAATCAGCCCCAGCATTTT. Full variable domain (missing parts from reference TRBV28 and TRBJ1-5): DVKVTQSSRYLVKRTGEKVFLECVQDMDHENMFWYRQDPGLGLRLIYFSYDVKMKEKGDIPEGYSVSREKKERFSLILESASTNQTSMYLCASSLLRSNQPQHFGDGTRLSIL.

This chain connects TRBV3-1 (or the pseudogene TRBV3-2) to TRBJ1-2; D remains unclear. The CDR3 is 14 amino acids. Trimming took 4 bases from V and 4 from J, leaving 13 bases between them. Germline assignment: CDR1 LGHDT and CDR2 YNNKEL (reference sequence). In DNA form, the CDR3 reads TGTGCCAGCAGCCCTTTCGAGGGCTCCTATGGCTACACCTTC. It codes for CASSPFEGSYGYTF.

The genes are TRBV7-2 and TRBJ1-3, with D tentatively TRBD1 (6 bases). Looked up from germline, CDR1 is SGHTA and CDR2 is FQGNSA. This CDR3 comprises 14 residues. The V end lost 5 bases, the J end lost 0 bases, and 8 bases lay between the germline ends. CDR3 region: CASSADSSGNTIYF. DNA for the CDR3: TGTGCCAGCAGCGCGGACAGCTCTGGAAACACCATATATTTT.

This clone was observed a handful of times. The chain is built from TRBV10-2 and TRBJ2-1; D unclear. This CDR3 is 10 amino acids long. V was trimmed by 2 bases and J by 8 bases, leaving 1 base between them. Per germline, CDR1 WSHSY and CDR2 SAAADI. The CDR3 loop reads CASSEHEQFF. The CDR3 region has the DNA TGCGCCAGCAGTGAGCATGAGCAGTTCTTC.

This chain's CDR3 is CASSRGLTDTQYF. The DNA of the CDR3 is TGCGCCAGCAGCCGGGGGCTCACAGATACGCAGTATTTT. The chain employs TRBV4-1 and TRBJ2-3; tentative D call: TRBD1 (6 bases). The germline gives CDR1 MGHRA, CDR2 YSYEKL. This CDR3 is 13 amino acids long. V lost 4 bases and J lost 2, with 7 bases in between.

The CDR3 spells CASSYQGLSNEKLFF. CDR3 sequence (DNA): TGTGCCAGCAGTTACCAGGGCCTCTCGAATGAAAAACTGTTTTTT. This chain connects TRBV6-5 to TRBJ1-4, with TRBD1 as a possible D gene (5 bases). The germline V gene has CDR1 MNHEY and CDR2 SVGAGI. V was shortened by 2 bases and J by 5 bases, with 12 bases between the two germline ends. This CDR3 comprises 15 residues.

The rearrangement links TRBV6-5 to TRBJ1-1; tentatively, D is TRBD1 (6 bases). The germline V and J ends were trimmed by 5 bases and 5 bases, with 15 bases remaining between them. The CDR3 length is 14 residues. Germline V gives CDR1 MNHEY, CDR2 SVGAGI. DNA for the CDR3: TGTGCCAGCAGTACTAGTACAGGGAGGACTGAAGCTTTCTTT. Translated, it gives CASSTSTGRTEAFF.

The V call is TRBV2, the J call TRBJ2-5, with D possibly being TRBD2 (5 bases). CDR1 is SNHLY, CDR2 FYNNEI, per germline. The CDR3 has 11 amino acids. Trimming took off 7 bases at V and 4 bases at J, with 7 bases between the two ends. The CDR3 region has the DNA TGTGCCAGCACCGAGGGAGAGACCCAGTACTTC. Translated: CASTEGETQYF.

The sample holds a few counts of this clone. The chain uses TRBV7-8 and TRBJ2-1; D call uncertain. V dropped 2 bases and J dropped 5 bases, with 10 bases sitting between them. Germline CDR1 reads SGHVS; CDR2 reads FQNEAQ. The CDR3 extends over 14 amino acids. CDR3 sequence reads: CASSLRLPNNEQFF. In DNA form, the CDR3 reads TGTGCCAGCAGCTTAAGGCTTCCCAACAATGAGCAGTTCTTC.

CDR3 sequence: CASSPPEGDSQPQHF. CDR3 bases: TGTGCCAGCAGTCCCCCGGAGGGGGACAGTCAGCCCCAGCATTTT. V and J are TRBV6-2 or TRBV6-3 and TRBJ1-5; 7 bases map to TRBD1. Germline assignment: CDR1 MNHEY and CDR2 SVGEGT. Trimming removed 5 bases from V and 6 bases from J; junction bases left unmatched: 10. The CDR3 extends over 15 amino acids.

The rearrangement joins TRBV10-3 to TRBJ2-2; a possible D gene is TRBD2 (5 bases). V gave up 5 bases and J gave up 7 bases, with 11 bases separating them. This CDR3 is 13 amino acids long. Looked up from germline, CDR1 is ENHRY and CDR2 is SYGVKD. The CDR3 nucleotides are TGTGCCATCAGTCAAACAAGCGGCGGGGAGCTGTTTTTT. Its protein product is CAISQTSGGELFF.

V usage is TRBV7-8 and J usage is TRBJ1-5; D unresolved. CDR3 size: 14 residues. Germline V gene lookup returns CDR1 SGHVS and CDR2 FQNEAQ. Trimming took 1 base from V and 7 from J, leaving 11 bases between them. In DNA, the CDR3 is TGTGCCAGCAGCTTAGGATCCGGTTTCCAGCCCCAGCATTTT. Translation: CASSLGSGFQPQHF.

As concerns this clone: Other DNA sequences of this sample code for an identical CDR3. V gene TRBV12-3 or TRBV12-4 combines with J gene TRBJ1-5; D remains unclear. V lost 3 bases and J 5 bases, leaving 5 bases between the germline ends. The CDR3 covers 12 residues. Here the CDR3 reads CASSFSDQPQHF. CDR3 coding DNA: TGTGCCAGCAGTTTCTCAGATCAGCCCCAGCATTTT.

By sample fraction, this clone is medium-sized. The chain joins TRBV5-6 to TRBJ1-5, with D perhaps TRBD1 (5 bases). Germline CDR1 SGHDT, CDR2 YYEEEE. The CDR3 is 17 amino acids. V lost 0 bases to trimming and J lost 3 bases, with 16 bases between them. The CDR3 reads CASSLGGARIANQPQHF. The CDR3 DNA follows: TGTGCCAGCAGCTTGGGCGGGGCCAGGATAGCCAATCAGCCCCAGCATTTT.

The rearrangement links TRBV2 to TRBJ1-2; 7 bases match TRBD1. V shed 9 bases and J 7 bases; nucleotides not matched to a gene: 8. Germline lookup yields CDR1 SNHLY and CDR2 FYNNEI. The CDR3 runs 12 residues. The DNA for the CDR3 is TGTGCCAGACAGGGGTCTGGGGGTGGCTACACCTTC. It is translated as CARQGSGGGYTF.

The rearrangement links TRBV4-1 to TRBJ1-1; D remains ambiguous. The V end was cut by 3 bases, the J end by 8 bases, with 19 bases between. Germline V lookup: CDR1 MGHRA, CDR2 YSYEKL. The CDR3 is 15 amino acids. The CDR3 nucleotides are TGCGCCAGCAGCCACATTATCGCCGGGAGCCCAGAAGCTTTCTTT. It translates to CASSHIIAGSPEAFF.

The chain carries TRBV27 and TRBJ1-2; 10 bases map to TRBD1. Germline V gives CDR1 MNHEY, CDR2 SMNVEV (reference sequence). With V trimmed by 6 bases and J by 1 base, 2 bases remained unmatched. This CDR3 spans 14 amino acids. CDR3 DNA: TGTGCCAGCAGCCGGACAGGGGGTAACTATGGCTACACCTTC. Protein: CASSRTGGNYGYTF.